This T cell receptor (beta chain) was recorded in a study of vaccination effects on CD4 cells after COVID-19. Study in general: Ahead of sequencing, the ViraFEST assay grew antigen-specific CD4+ T cells using viral peptide pools.

The V and J ends lost 4 bases and 7 bases, in that order; junction bases with no gene match: 7. The CDR3 has 15 amino acids. CDR1 and CDR2 (germline): KGHDR, SFDVKD. Clones were sequenced by immunoSEQ multiplex PCR, and TCRdb holds only the in-frame ones, with some missing. This sample has tens of thousands of clones; just over 75% occur once, and the top ten carry around 3.3%. Following culture for around 9 days, CD4+ T cells were isolated. The person had PCR-confirmed SARS-CoV-2 infection between March and December 2020. As their vaccination, participants received two doses of either BNT162b2 or mRNA-1273. As for this clone: Its antigen is unknown.

The J gene is TRBJ2-3, the V gene TRBV24-1; 10 nucleotides align to TRBD1. The sample here was CD4+ T cells from PBMCs cultured without peptide, taken after COVID-19 vaccination. The TCR comes from a human donor who had a prior SARS-CoV-2 infection. CDR3 nucleotide sequence: TGTGCCACCAGTGACAGCCGGGACAGGGGAAATACGCAGTATTTT. Its protein is CATSDSRDRGNTQYF.